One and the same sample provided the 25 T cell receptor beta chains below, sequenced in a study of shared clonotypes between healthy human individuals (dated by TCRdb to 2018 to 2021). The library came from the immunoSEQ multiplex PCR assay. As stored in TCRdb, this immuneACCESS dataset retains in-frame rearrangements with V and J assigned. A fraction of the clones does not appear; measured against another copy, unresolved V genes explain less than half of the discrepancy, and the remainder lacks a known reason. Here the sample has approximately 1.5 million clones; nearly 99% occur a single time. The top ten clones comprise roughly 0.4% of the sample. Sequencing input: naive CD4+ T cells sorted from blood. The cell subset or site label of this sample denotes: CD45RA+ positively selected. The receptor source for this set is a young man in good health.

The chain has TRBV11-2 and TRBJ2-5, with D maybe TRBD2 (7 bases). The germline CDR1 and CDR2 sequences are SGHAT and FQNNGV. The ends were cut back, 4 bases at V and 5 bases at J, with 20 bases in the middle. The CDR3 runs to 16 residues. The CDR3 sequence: CASSSEGGRRLETQYF. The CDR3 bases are TGTGCCAGCAGCTCAGAGGGGGGGCGAAGATTGGAGACCCAGTACTTC. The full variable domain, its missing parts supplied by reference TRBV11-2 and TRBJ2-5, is EAGVAQSPRYKIIEKRQSVAFWCNPISGHATLYWYQQILGQGPKLLIQFQNNGVVDDSQLPKDRFSAERLKGVDSTLKIQPAKLEDSAVYLCASSSEGGRRLETQYFGPGTRLLVL.

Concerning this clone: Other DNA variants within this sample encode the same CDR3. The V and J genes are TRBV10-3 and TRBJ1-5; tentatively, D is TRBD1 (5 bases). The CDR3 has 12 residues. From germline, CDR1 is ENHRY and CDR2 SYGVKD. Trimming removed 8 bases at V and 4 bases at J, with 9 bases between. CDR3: CAIRGTNQPQHF. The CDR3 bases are TGTGCCATCCGCGGGACGAATCAGCCCCAGCATTTT.

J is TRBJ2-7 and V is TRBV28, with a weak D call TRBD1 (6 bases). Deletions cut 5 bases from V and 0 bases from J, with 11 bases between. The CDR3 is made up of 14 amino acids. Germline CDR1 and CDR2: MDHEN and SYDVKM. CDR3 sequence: CASSPGHPSYEQYF. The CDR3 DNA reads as TGTGCCAGCAGTCCGGGACATCCCTCCTACGAGCAGTACTTC.

CDR3 residues: CASSVSGNSPNEQFF. The CDR3 DNA reads as TGCGCCAGCAGCGTCAGCGGGAATTCTCCCAATGAGCAGTTCTTC. The chain carries TRBV5-1 and TRBJ2-1, with 7 bases fitting TRBD2. The CDR3 extends over 15 amino acids. J lost 6 bases, V lost 4 bases, and 10 bases had no gene match. Germline CDR1 reads SGHRS; CDR2 reads YFSETQ.

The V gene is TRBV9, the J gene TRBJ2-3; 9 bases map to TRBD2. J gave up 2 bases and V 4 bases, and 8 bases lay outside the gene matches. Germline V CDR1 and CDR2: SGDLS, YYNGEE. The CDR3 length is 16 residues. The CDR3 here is CASSTRTSANTDTQYF. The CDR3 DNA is TGTGCCAGCAGCACCCGGACTAGCGCTAACACAGATACGCAGTATTTT.

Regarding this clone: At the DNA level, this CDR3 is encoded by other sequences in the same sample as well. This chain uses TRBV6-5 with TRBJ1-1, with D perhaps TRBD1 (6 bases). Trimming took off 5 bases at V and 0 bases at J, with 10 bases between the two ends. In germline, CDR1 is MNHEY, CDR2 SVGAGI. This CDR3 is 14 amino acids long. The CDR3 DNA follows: TGTGCCAGCAGTCAACAGGGTATGAACACTGAAGCTTTCTTT. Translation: CASSQQGMNTEAFF.

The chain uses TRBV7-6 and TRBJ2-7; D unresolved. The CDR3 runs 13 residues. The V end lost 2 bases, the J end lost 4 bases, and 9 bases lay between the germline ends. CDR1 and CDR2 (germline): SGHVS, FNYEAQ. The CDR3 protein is CASSLKDGYEQYF. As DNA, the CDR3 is TGTGCCAGCAGCTTAAAGGACGGGTACGAGCAGTACTTC.

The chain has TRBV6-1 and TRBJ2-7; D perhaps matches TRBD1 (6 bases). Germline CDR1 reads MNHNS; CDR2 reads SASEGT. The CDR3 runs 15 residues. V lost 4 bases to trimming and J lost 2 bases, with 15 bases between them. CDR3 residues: CASSGRDTTTYEQYF. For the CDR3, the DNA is TGTGCCAGCAGTGGCCGGGACACCACCACCTACGAGCAGTACTTC.

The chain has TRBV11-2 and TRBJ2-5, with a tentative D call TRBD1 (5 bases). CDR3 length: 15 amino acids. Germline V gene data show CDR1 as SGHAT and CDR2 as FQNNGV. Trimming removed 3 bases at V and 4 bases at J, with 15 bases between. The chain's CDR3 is CASSLGQQGRETQYF. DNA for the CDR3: TGTGCCAGCAGCTTGGGGCAGCAAGGAAGAGAGACCCAGTACTTC.

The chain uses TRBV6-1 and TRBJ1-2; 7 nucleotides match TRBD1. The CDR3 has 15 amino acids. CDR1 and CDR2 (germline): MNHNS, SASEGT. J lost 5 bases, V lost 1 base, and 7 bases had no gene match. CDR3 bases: TGTGCCAGCAGTGAAGTTGCGGGACAGCCATATGGCTACACCTTC. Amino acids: CASSEVAGQPYGYTF.

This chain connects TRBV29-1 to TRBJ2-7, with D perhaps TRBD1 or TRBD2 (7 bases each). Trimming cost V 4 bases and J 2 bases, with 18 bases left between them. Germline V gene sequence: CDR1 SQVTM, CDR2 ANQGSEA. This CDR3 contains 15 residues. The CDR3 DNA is TGCAGCGTTGCCAGGGGGGGAAATCGGGCCTACGAGCAGTACTTC. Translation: CSVARGGNRAYEQYF.

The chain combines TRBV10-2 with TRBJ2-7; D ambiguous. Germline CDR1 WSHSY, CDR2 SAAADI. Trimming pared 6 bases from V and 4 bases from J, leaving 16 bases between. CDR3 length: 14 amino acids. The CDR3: CASRPGPMPYEQYF. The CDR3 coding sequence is TGCGCCAGCAGACCCGGGCCTATGCCTTACGAGCAGTACTTC.

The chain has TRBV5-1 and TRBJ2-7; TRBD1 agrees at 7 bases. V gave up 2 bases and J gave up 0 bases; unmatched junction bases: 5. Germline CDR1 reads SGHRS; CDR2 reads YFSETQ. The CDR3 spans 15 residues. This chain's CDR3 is CASSFNRGTSYEQYF. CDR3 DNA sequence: TGCGCCAGCAGCTTTAACAGGGGTACCTCCTACGAGCAGTACTTC.

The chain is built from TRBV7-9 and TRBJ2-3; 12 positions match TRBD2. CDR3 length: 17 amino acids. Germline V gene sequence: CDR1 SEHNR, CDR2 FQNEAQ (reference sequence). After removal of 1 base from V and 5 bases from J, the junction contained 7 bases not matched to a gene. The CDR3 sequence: CASSLGGLAGFVDTQYF. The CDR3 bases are TGTGCCAGCAGCTTAGGTGGACTAGCGGGATTCGTAGATACGCAGTATTTT.

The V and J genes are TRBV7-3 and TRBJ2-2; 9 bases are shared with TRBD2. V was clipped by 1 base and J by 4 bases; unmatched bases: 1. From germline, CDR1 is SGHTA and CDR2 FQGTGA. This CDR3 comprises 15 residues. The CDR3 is CASSLSSGSTGELFF. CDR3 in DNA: TGTGCCAGCAGCTTAAGTAGCGGGAGCACCGGGGAGCTGTTTTTT.

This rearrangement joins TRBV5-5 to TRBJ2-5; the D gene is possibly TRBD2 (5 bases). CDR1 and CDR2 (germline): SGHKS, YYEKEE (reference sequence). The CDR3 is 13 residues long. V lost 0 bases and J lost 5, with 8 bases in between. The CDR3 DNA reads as TGTGCCAGCAGCTTGGGAGGGATGGAGACCCAGTACTTC. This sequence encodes CASSLGGMETQYF.

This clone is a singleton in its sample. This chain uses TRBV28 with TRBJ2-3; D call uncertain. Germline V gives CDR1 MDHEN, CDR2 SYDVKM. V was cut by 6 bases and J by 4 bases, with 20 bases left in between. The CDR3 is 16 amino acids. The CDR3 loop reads CASSLRQAGTADTQYF. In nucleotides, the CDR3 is TGTGCCAGCAGCCTCCGCCAGGCCGGAACCGCAGATACGCAGTATTTT.

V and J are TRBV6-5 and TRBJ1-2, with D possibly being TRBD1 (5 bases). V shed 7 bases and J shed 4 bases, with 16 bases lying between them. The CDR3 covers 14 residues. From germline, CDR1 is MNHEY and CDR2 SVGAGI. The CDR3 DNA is TGTGCCAGCACCACATCCCCGGGGGTCTATGGCTACACCTTC. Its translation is CASTTSPGVYGYTF.

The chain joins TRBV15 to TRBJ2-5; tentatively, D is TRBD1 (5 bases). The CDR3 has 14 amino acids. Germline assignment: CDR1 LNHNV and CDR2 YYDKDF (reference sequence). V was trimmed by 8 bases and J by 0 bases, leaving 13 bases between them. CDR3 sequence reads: CATESRVDQETQYF. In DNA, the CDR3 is TGTGCCACCGAGTCCAGGGTAGACCAAGAGACCCAGTACTTC.

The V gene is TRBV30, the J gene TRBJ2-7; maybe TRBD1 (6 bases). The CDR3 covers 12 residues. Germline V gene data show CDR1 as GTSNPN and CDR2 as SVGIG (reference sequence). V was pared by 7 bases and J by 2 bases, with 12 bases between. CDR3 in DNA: TGTGCCTTCGGGACAAGAACCTACGAGCAGTACTTC. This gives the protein CAFGTRTYEQYF.

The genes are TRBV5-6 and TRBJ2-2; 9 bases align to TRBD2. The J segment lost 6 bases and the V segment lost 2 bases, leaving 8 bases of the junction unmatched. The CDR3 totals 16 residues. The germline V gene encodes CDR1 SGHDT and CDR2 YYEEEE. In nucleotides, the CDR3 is TGTGCCAGCAGCTTAGTGAAGTTAGCGGGAGCCGGGGAGCTGTTTTTT. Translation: CASSLVKLAGAGELFF.

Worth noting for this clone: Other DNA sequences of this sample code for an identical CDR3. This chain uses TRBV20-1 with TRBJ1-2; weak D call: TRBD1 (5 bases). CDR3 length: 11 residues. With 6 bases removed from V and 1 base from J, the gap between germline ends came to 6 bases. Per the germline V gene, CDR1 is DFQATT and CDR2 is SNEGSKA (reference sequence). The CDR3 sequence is CSARDNYGYTF. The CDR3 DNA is TGCAGTGCCAGGGATAACTATGGCTACACCTTC.

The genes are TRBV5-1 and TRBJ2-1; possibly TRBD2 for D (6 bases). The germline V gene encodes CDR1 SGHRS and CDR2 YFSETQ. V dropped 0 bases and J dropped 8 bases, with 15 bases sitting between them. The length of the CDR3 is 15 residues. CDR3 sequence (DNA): TGCGCCAGCAGCTTGGAGTTCCCCGCTAGCGATGAGCAGTTCTTC. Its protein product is CASSLEFPASDEQFF.

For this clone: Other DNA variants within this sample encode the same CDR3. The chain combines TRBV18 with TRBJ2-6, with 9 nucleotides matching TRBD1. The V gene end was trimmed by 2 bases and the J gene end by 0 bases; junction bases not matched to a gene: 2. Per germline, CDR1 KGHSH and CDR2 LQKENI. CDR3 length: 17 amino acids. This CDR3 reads CASSPGQGSSGANVLTF. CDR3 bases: TGTGCCAGCTCACCAGGACAGGGGAGCTCTGGGGCCAACGTCCTGACTTTC.

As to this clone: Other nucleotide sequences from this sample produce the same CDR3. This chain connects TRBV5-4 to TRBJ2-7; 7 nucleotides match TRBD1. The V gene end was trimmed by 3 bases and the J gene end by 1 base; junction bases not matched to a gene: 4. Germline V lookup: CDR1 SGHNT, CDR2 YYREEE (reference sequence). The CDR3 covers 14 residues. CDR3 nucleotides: TGTGCCAGCAGCTATCGGGACAGTTCCTACGAGCAGTACTTC. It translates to CASSYRDSSYEQYF.